This entry is about one TCR beta chain. The antigen remains unidentified. Genomic DNA of each subset was evenly split across several immunoSEQ plates. The data were produced by immunoSEQ multiplex PCR, yet TCRdb's version contains in-frame clones alone and is incomplete. The data contain roughly 380,000 clones, approximately 97% of them singletons. The trim removed 3 bases at V and 2 bases at J, leaving 9 bases unmatched. CDR3 size: 18 residues. CDR1 and CDR2 (germline): MNHEY, SMNVEV (reference sequence). This record comes from a study of shared clonotypes between healthy human individuals. General study findings and limits: Relative to memory subsets, naive subsets generally showed larger estimated richness. With a few donors compared, around 4.7% of naive CD4 clonotypes were shared.

The chain links TRBV27 to TRBJ2-7; 14 bases are shared with TRBD2. The clonotype comes from a man aged 30 to 45 in good health. The specimen was memory CD8+ T cells sorted from blood. Noted subset: CD45RO+ cells pooled with CCR7-negative TemRA cells. This CDR3 is CASSFRRTSGRSPYEQYF. CDR3 coding DNA: TGTGCCAGCAGTTTTAGGCGGACTAGCGGGAGGTCACCCTACGAGCAGTACTTC.